What follows describes a single T cell receptor beta chain. Its specificity is not known. The data are from a study of beta chain features in type 1 diabetes. This CDR3 region has 15 residues. J gave up 3 bases and V 3 bases, and 4 bases lay outside the gene matches. CDR1 SGHKS and CDR2 YYEKEE come from the germline V gene (reference sequence). Every donor provided one heparinised blood draw, which averaged approximately 100 mL. Study-wide points: Within patients, naive, central memory and Treg TCRB repertoires seemed more similar than within healthy donors. Researchers cautioned that cDNA sequencing could over-represent cells with high TCR expression.

Reverse transcription of all isolated RNA meant that expressed TCRB transcripts were sequenced. Repertoires were generated with immunoSEQ multiplex PCR, while TCRdb's copy carries only in-frame clones and drops some. Of about 250,000 clones in the sample, over 12% were seen once. The TCR comes from a woman in her forties in good health. The J gene is TRBJ1-4, the V gene TRBV5-5, with 8 bases aligning to TRBD1. Sequenced sample: naive CD4+ T cells from blood. The CDR3 region is CASSSPGQANEKLFF. CDR3 DNA: TGTGCCAGCAGCTCACCGGGACAGGCTAATGAAAAACTGTTTTTT.